The clone carrying this TCR beta chain was observed a handful of times. The antigen is not known. This sample is part of a study of cytomegalovirus exposure and HLA in healthy donors. Study summary: Approximately 85 million unique TCRs from HLA-typed donors were held in an early data release. Notes on the study in general: In vitro checks showed that a few CMV-associated chains really do target CMV antigens.

There are 11 residues in the CDR3. Looked up from germline, CDR1 is LNHDA and CDR2 is SQIVND (reference sequence). V was pared by 6 bases and J by 9 bases, with 8 bases between. Primers included in the PCR were 60 Vbeta and 13 Jbeta primers. In the authors' workflow: An analysis that came later counted some 81 million unique TCR beta chains, approximately 10 million shared. Generated by immunoSEQ multiplex PCR, the TCRdb table keeps only in-frame clones and is missing some. V and J calls and clone size follow that table, whereas D and trimming were derived from the DNA. Among some 180,000 clones listed, 9.5% to 15% were seen once.

Input material: PBMCs. The clonotype originates from a man aged 50 to 59 in good health and CMV-seropositive. This rearrangement joins TRBV19 to TRBJ2-2, with D perhaps TRBD1 (5 bases). The chain's CDR3 is CASRNRRELFF. In nucleotides, the CDR3 is TGTGCCAGTAGAAACAGGCGGGAGCTGTTTTTT. Full variable domain (missing parts from reference TRBV19 and TRBJ2-2): DGGITQSPKYLFRKEGQNVTLSCEQNLNHDAMYWYRQDPGQGLRLIYYSQIVNDFQKGDIAEGYSVSREKKESFPLTVTSAQKNPTAFYLCASRNRRELFFGEGSRLTVL.